The next 23 T cell receptor beta chains were all read from a single sample in a study of T cells in severe cutaneous drug reactions. TCR subtype-specific primers in iRepertoire multiplex PCR prepared libraries for bulk and single-cell sequencing. TCRdb re-called the multiplex PCR reads; every CDR3 protein appears as one record, without DNA. This listing includes around 20,000 distinct CDR3 sequences. The donors had carbamazepine-induced Stevens-Johnson syndrome or toxic epidermal necrolysis. The sample comprised PBMCs. The receptors stem from a human donor with toxic epidermal necrolysis, a severe cutaneous drug reaction.

Its frequency marks this clonotype as medium-sized. V usage is TRBV2 and J usage is TRBJ2-2. The CDR3 contains 13 residues. CDR1 is SNHLY, CDR2 FYNNEI, per germline. The CDR3 protein is CASKRTNTGELFF. Filled out from reference TRBV2 and TRBJ2-2, the complete variable domain reads EPEVTQTPSHQVTQMGQEVILRCVPISNHLYFYWYRQILGQKVEFLVSFYNNEISEKSEIFDDQFSVERPDGSNFTLKIRSTKLEDSAMYFCASKRTNTGELFFGEGSRLTVL.

The chain recombines TRBV11-2 with TRBJ1-2. CDR1 is SGHAT, CDR2 FQNNGV, per germline. CDR3 size: 13 residues. CDR3: CASSLRLNYGYTF.

The J gene is TRBJ2-3, the V gene TRBV20-1. Looked up from germline, CDR1 is DFQATT and CDR2 is SNEGSKA (reference sequence). The CDR3 is 13 residues long. This CDR3 reads CSASGVSTDTQYF.

The chain links TRBV27 to TRBJ2-7; TCRdb picks TRBD2, but there is no DNA to check that call. The CDR3 loop spans 12 amino acids. The germline V gene encodes CDR1 MNHEY and CDR2 SMNVEV (reference sequence). CDR3 sequence reads: CASRQGPHEQYF.

This chain links TRBV18 with TRBJ2-3. CDR1 and CDR2 (germline): KGHSH, LQKENI. CDR3 length: 13 amino acids. CDR3 amino acids: CASSPPSSDTQYF.

The J gene is TRBJ2-1, the V gene TRBV20-1; TCRdb's D call, TRBD1, is unchecked because there is no DNA. This CDR3 spans 14 amino acids. Per the germline V gene, CDR1 is DFQATT and CDR2 is SNEGSKA (reference sequence). The CDR3 spells CSAETGPTYNEQFF.

This sequence joins TRBV7-9 and TRBJ2-3. Germline CDR1 reads SEHNR; CDR2 reads FQNEAQ (reference sequence). This CDR3 spans 13 amino acids. CDR3 residues: CASSLSTVDTQYF.

This clonotype is labeled medium-sized based on frequency. The chain joins TRBV6-9 to TRBJ1-5. Per the germline V gene, CDR1 is MNHGY and CDR2 is SVAAGI. The CDR3 is 15 residues long. The CDR3 is CASSYIRQGHQPQHF.

This clonotype is labeled medium-sized based on frequency. The chain has TRBV6-1 and TRBJ2-7; no DNA is available, so the TRBD1 call from TCRdb remains unchecked. Germline V lookup: CDR1 MNHNS, CDR2 SASEGT. The CDR3 length is 15 residues. The CDR3 sequence: CASREPGQGTYEQYF.

This chain connects TRBV20-1 to TRBJ2-7; the TCRdb D gene call, TRBD1, has no DNA to confirm it. The germline CDR1 and CDR2 sequences are DFQATT and SNEGSKA (reference sequence). The CDR3 length is 13 residues. CDR3 loop: CSARTGGEYEQYF.

This chain joins TRBV4-3 and TRBJ1-3. This CDR3 is built from 15 residues. Germline V lookup: CDR1 LGHNA, CDR2 YSLEER. The CDR3 here is CASSQGLAPGNTIYF.

The chain joins TRBV4-3 to TRBJ2-1; TCRdb designates TRBD1, a call that cannot be tested without DNA. CDR3 size: 14 residues. Germline V gene sequence: CDR1 LGHNA, CDR2 YSLEER. CDR3 residues: CASATRDRGNEQFF.

The genes are TRBV2 and TRBJ2-3; TCRdb designates TRBD2, a call that cannot be tested without DNA. CDR3 length equals 14 residues. Germline V gives CDR1 SNHLY, CDR2 FYNNEI. CDR3 residues: CASSVAGEADTQYF.

This CDR3 reads CASRRRQGSSYNSPLHF. V and J are TRBV7-9 and TRBJ1-6; TCRdb selects TRBD1, and the lack of DNA leaves this call unchecked. Germline lookup yields CDR1 SEHNR and CDR2 FQNEAQ (reference sequence). This CDR3 is built from 17 residues. The full variable domain, its missing parts supplied by reference TRBV7-9 and TRBJ1-6, is DTGVSQNPRHKITKRGQNVTFRCDPISEHNRLYWYRQTLGQGPEFLTYFQNEAQLEKSRLLSDRFSAERPKGSFSTLEIQRTEQGDSAMYLCASRRRQGSSYNSPLHFGNGTRLTVT.

This chain uses TRBV28 with TRBJ1-5; as DNA is missing, the TRBD1 call by TCRdb cannot be tested. The CDR3 contains 15 residues. From germline, CDR1 is MDHEN and CDR2 SYDVKM. The CDR3 protein is CASSPLGGRNQPQHF.

The chain couples TRBV28 to TRBJ1-2. The CDR3 covers 16 residues. Germline CDR1 MDHEN, CDR2 SYDVKM. The CDR3 sequence: CASSANRGASGYGYTF.

Judged by frequency, this clonotype is medium-sized. The rearrangement joins TRBV30 to TRBJ2-1; there is no DNA to check the TCRdb D call of TRBD1. Germline V gene data show CDR1 as GTSNPN and CDR2 as SVGIG (reference sequence). The CDR3 is 14 amino acids. CDR3 protein: CAWNRDRVPSGQFF. Drawing the rest from reference TRBV30 and TRBJ2-1, the complete variable domain is SQTIHQWPATLVQPVGSPLSLECTVEGTSNPNLYWYRQAAGRGLQLLFYSVGIGQISSEVPQNLSASRPQDRQFILSSKKLLLSDSGFYLCAWNRDRVPSGQFFGPGTRLTVL.

The gene calls are TRBV28 and TRBJ2-1. The CDR3 spans 18 residues. The germline V gene encodes CDR1 MDHEN and CDR2 SYDVKM. CDR3 in amino acids: CASSLQNLGRISYNEQFF.

The chain has TRBV7-9 and TRBJ2-3. This CDR3 region has 12 residues. The V gene's germline CDR1 is SEHNR and CDR2 FQNEAQ (reference sequence). The chain's CDR3 is CASSRGADTQYF.

This sequence joins TRBV4-1 and TRBJ2-1; checking the TCRdb D call of TRBD2 is not possible without DNA. This CDR3 has 15 residues. Germline V CDR1 and CDR2: MGHRA, YSYEKL. This CDR3 is CASSQDQGGYNEQFF.

V gene TRBV5-1 combines with J gene TRBJ2-1; the D call of TRBD1 rests on TCRdb alone, since no DNA is present to check it. The CDR3 extends over 16 amino acids. The germline gives CDR1 SGHRS, CDR2 YFSETQ. CDR3 amino acids: CASSLTGDRSYNEQFF.

The chain recombines TRBV24-1 with TRBJ2-3; the TRBD1 assignment by TCRdb is unverifiable without DNA. The V gene's germline CDR1 is KGHDR and CDR2 SFDVKD. The length of the CDR3 is 15 residues. This CDR3 reads CATSADALGSDTQYF.

This clonotype counts as medium-sized by frequency. V gene TRBV7-6 combines with J gene TRBJ2-7; as DNA is missing, the TRBD1 call by TCRdb cannot be tested. This CDR3 spans 13 amino acids. The germline gives CDR1 SGHVS, CDR2 FNYEAQ. The CDR3 region is CASSFGQTYEQYF.